The 10 T cell receptor beta chains below were found in one sample sequenced in a study of T cell responses to AZD1222 COVID-19 vaccine. Sequencing used immunoSEQ multiplex PCR; TCRdb keeps in-frame clones, though not all of them. The sample lists about 88,000 clones; roughly 89% were seen once. The specimen comprised peripheral blood, sampled on day 0 of AZD1222 vaccination. The origin of the receptors is an adult in good health.

As regards this clone: Other DNA sequences in this specimen translate into the identical CDR3. The V gene is TRBV5-1, the J gene TRBJ1-1, with D perhaps matching TRBD1 (5 bases). This CDR3 is 14 amino acids long. Germline loops: CDR1 SGHRS, CDR2 YFSETQ. The V end lost 4 bases, the J end lost 0 bases, and 10 bases lay between the germline ends. For the CDR3, the DNA is TGCGCCAGCAGCCTAGGGGTAATGAACACTGAAGCTTTCTTT. Translated, it gives CASSLGVMNTEAFF.

The chain has TRBV3-1 (or the pseudogene TRBV3-2) and TRBJ1-1; 10 bases line up with TRBD1. The CDR3 sequence is 15 residues long. Germline loops: CDR1 LGHDT, CDR2 YNNKEL (reference sequence). The junction had 10 bases not matched to a gene; V was cut back by 4 bases and J by 8 bases. DNA of the CDR3: TGTGCCAGCAGCCTCCAGACAGGGGGCGCAGCAGAAGCTTTCTTT. The encoded protein is CASSLQTGGAAEAFF.

V is TRBV6-1 and J is TRBJ1-2; no clear D gene. The germline V gene has CDR1 MNHNS and CDR2 SASEGT. With 0 bases removed from V and 8 bases from J, the gap between germline ends came to 10 bases. The CDR3 has 13 amino acids. This CDR3 reads CASSEAGTWGYTF. CDR3 in DNA: TGTGCCAGCAGTGAAGCAGGCACATGGGGCTACACCTTC.

The chain has TRBV6-5 and TRBJ1-2; a weak D match, TRBD1 (6 bases). Trimming cost V 5 bases and J 3 bases, with 10 bases left between them. Germline V gene lookup returns CDR1 MNHEY and CDR2 SVGAGI. The CDR3 consists of 13 residues. CDR3 in DNA: TGTGCCAGCAGTAACAGGGTAGACTATGGCTACACCTTC. It yields the protein CASSNRVDYGYTF.

The chain carries TRBV7-2 and TRBJ1-5; 8 bases map to TRBD1. V dropped 2 bases and J dropped 7; count of bases not matched to a gene: 1. This CDR3 has 13 residues. Germline lookup yields CDR1 SGHTA and CDR2 FQGNSA. The CDR3: CASSLPGGQPQHF. The CDR3, as DNA: TGTGCCAGCAGCTTACCAGGGGGCCAGCCCCAGCATTTT.

The rearrangement links TRBV2 to TRBJ1-4; D gene uncertain. This CDR3 region has 14 residues. Per germline, CDR1 SNHLY and CDR2 FYNNEI. V was pared by 6 bases and J by 0 bases, with 8 bases between. The CDR3 loop is CASRDRTTNEKLFF. DNA for the CDR3: TGTGCCAGCAGGGATAGGACAACTAATGAAAAACTGTTTTTT. The full variable domain, in which reference TRBV2 and TRBJ1-4 provide the parts outside the CDR3, is EPEVTQTPSHQVTQMGQEVILRCVPISNHLYFYWYRQILGQKVEFLVSFYNNEISEKSEIFDDQFSVERPDGSNFTLKIRSTKLEDSAMYFCASRDRTTNEKLFFGSGTQLSVL.

This sequence joins TRBV28 and TRBJ1-3; unclear D gene. CDR1 MDHEN and CDR2 SYDVKM come from the germline V gene. V gave up 2 bases and J gave up 1 base, with 3 bases separating them. The CDR3 has 13 amino acids. DNA for the CDR3: TGTGCCAGCAGTTTAAGGTCTGGAAACACCATATATTTT. Its translation: CASSLRSGNTIYF.

The rearrangement uses TRBV19 and TRBJ2-3; a weak D match, TRBD2 (5 bases). Germline V lookup: CDR1 LNHDA, CDR2 SQIVND (reference sequence). V was pared by 7 bases and J by 4 bases, with 6 bases between. CDR3 length: 11 residues. CDR3: CASNGADTQYF. In nucleotides, the CDR3 is TGTGCCAGTAACGGGGCAGATACGCAGTATTTT.

This chain uses TRBV7-9 with TRBJ2-1, with TRBD2 matching 13 bases. Germline loops: CDR1 SEHNR, CDR2 FQNEAQ (reference sequence). The CDR3 is made up of 15 amino acids. V gave up 5 bases and J gave up 8 bases; unmatched junction bases: 6. The CDR3 coding sequence is TGTGCCAGCAGCCTCACTAGCGGGGGGGCCGATGAGCAGTTCTTC. Translating it yields CASSLTSGGADEQFF. The full variable domain, in which reference TRBV7-9 and TRBJ2-1 provide the parts outside the CDR3, is DTGVSQNPRHKITKRGQNVTFRCDPISEHNRLYWYRQTLGQGPEFLTYFQNEAQLEKSRLLSDRFSAERPKGSFSTLEIQRTEQGDSAMYLCASSLTSGGADEQFFGPGTRLTVL.

The chain uses TRBV9 and TRBJ2-5; TRBD1 might be the D (6 bases). Germline V gene data show CDR1 as SGDLS and CDR2 as YYNGEE. V was shortened by 0 bases and J by 5 bases, with 14 bases between the two germline ends. The CDR3 length is 15 residues. The CDR3 DNA is TGTGCCAGCAGCGTAGAGCAGGGGCCGCCGGAGACCCAGTACTTC. Protein product: CASSVEQGPPETQYF. Full variable domain (rest looked up from reference TRBV9 and TRBJ2-5): DSGVTQTPKHLITATGQRVTLRCSPRSGDLSVYWYQQSLDQGLQFLIQYYNGEERAKGNILERFSAQQFPDLHSELNLSSLELGDSALYFCASSVEQGPPETQYFGPGTRLLVL.